The rows below give T cell receptor beta chains drawn from one sample of a study of cytomegalovirus exposure and HLA in healthy donors. Repertoires were generated with immunoSEQ multiplex PCR, while TCRdb's copy carries only in-frame clones and drops some. The repertoire holds approximately 220,000 clones, with over 75% as singletons. What was sequenced was PBMCs. The source is a man aged 18 to 30 in good health and CMV-seronegative. CDR3s include the opening cysteine and the closing phenylalanine or tryptophan. A D gene is named only where the DNA matches it firmly. Only some rows state a clone size, as once, few, many or a class for expanded clones.

v_gene	d_gene	abundance	j_gene	CDR3nt	CDR3aa
TRBV10-3	TRBD2	once	TRBJ2-7	TGTGCCTCCCGGGGGGAGGGATCCTACGAGCAGTACTTC	CASRGEGSYEQYF
TRBV28	TRBD1	few	TRBJ1-1	TGTGCCAGCAGTTTACCTGGGACAGGGAACACTGAAGCTTTCTTT	CASSLPGTGNTEAFF
TRBV7-2	TRBD2	-	TRBJ2-6	TGTGCCAGCAGCCAGCCGGGACTAGCGACTGGGGCCAACGTCCTGACTTTC	CASSQPGLATGANVLTF
TRBV27	-	-	TRBJ1-1	TGTGCCAGCAGTTTTAGCTCGAACACTGAAGCTTTCTTT	CASSFSSNTEAFF
TRBV25-1	-	-	TRBJ2-1	TGTGCCAGCAGTGGTAATTACAATGAGCAGTTCTTC	CASSGNYNEQFF
TRBV2	TRBD2	-	TRBJ2-1	TGTGCCATCCTAGCGGAGACCTCCAATGAGCAGTTCTTC	CAILAETSNEQFF
TRBV29-1	TRBD1	-	TRBJ2-1	TGCAGCGTTGGAAAGGGACAGGATAAGCAGTTCTTC	CSVGKGQDKQFF
TRBV27	TRBD1	many	TRBJ1-2	TGTGCCAGCAGTTTCGCCACGGGGACAGGGAACGGCTACACCTTC	CASSFATGTGNGYTF
TRBV5-4	TRBD2	-	TRBJ2-1	TGTGCCAGCAGCTTGGCGGGCGGGGGGTTTAACAATGAGCAGTTCTTC	CASSLAGGGFNNEQFF
TRBV11-3	TRBD1	once	TRBJ1-2	TGTGCCAGCAGCCCCGGACAGGGTGGTTATGGCTACACCTTC	CASSPGQGGYGYTF
TRBV9	-	few	TRBJ2-6	TGTGCCAGCAGCGTACAGGGCGCTGGGGCCAACGTCCTGACTTTC	CASSVQGAGANVLTF
TRBV6-5	-	-	TRBJ1-5	TGTGCCAGCAGCTCCCCATGGGAGCAGCCCCAGCATTTT	CASSSPWEQPQHF
TRBV19	TRBD2	-	TRBJ2-1	TGTGCCAGTAGCCCCCTAGCGGGAGGCTACAATGAGCAGTTCTTC	CASSPLAGGYNEQFF
TRBV7-9	-	-	TRBJ2-1	TGTGCCAGCCACAAGGAGCCGGAGGACTATGAGCAGTTCTTC	CASHKEPEDYEQFF
TRBV6-5	-	-	TRBJ1-1	TGTGCCAGCAGTTCCTCCGGGACAAAGAACACTGAAGCTTTCTTT	CASSSSGTKNTEAFF
TRBV19	TRBD1	-	TRBJ1-5	TGTGCCAGTAGATGGGCAGGGGGCTTCAACCAGCCCCAGCATTTT	CASRWAGGFNQPQHF
TRBV25-1	TRBD2	-	TRBJ2-7	TGTGCCAGCAGTGCGACTAGCGGGGGGGCCTACGAGCAGTACTTC	CASSATSGGAYEQYF
TRBV29-1	-	-	TRBJ1-2	TGCAGCGTTGAGAGGACAGTTAACTATGGCTACACCTTC	CSVERTVNYGYTF
TRBV9	TRBD1	-	TRBJ1-1	TGTGCCAGCAGCGTAGTGGGGACAGGGGGGTTGACTGAAGCTTTCTTT	CASSVVGTGGLTEAFF
TRBV19	TRBD1	-	TRBJ1-2	TGTGCCAGTAGTATCCCCCGGACAGGGACTATTTCGGGCTATGGCTACACCTTC	CASSIPRTGTISGYGYTF
TRBV18	-	-	TRBJ2-2	TGTGCCAGCTCACTACTACACAACACCGGGGAGCTGTTTTTT	CASSLLHNTGELFF
TRBV6-5	-	-	TRBJ2-7	TGTGCCAGCAGTTACGTTTTAGATGCACCCGAGCAGTACTTC	CASSYVLDAPEQYF
TRBV5-4	-	-	TRBJ1-2	TGTGCCAGCAGCTCTTCAACAGCAAACTATGGCTACACCTTC	CASSSSTANYGYTF
TRBV7-6	-	-	TRBJ1-1	TGTGCCAGCAGCTCGCAGGGGTCGGGCACTGAAGCTTTCTTT	CASSSQGSGTEAFF
TRBV7-7	TRBD1	-	TRBJ2-1	TGTGCTAGCAGCTATATGCCGGGACAGGAGCAGTTCTTC	CASSYMPGQEQFF
TRBV5-1	TRBD1	-	TRBJ2-2	TGCGCCAGCAGAGGCGGGACAGGGGCCGGGGAGCTGTTTTTT	CASRGGTGAGELFF
TRBV13	TRBD1	-	TRBJ1-1	TGTGCCAGCAGCTCCCTAAGAGCAGGGGGCGAAAACACTGAAGCTTTCTTT	CASSSLRAGGENTEAFF
TRBV12-5	-	-	TRBJ1-1	TGTGCTAGTGGTTCGACCCTTCGGGGGAACACTGAAGCTTTCTTT	CASGSTLRGNTEAFF
TRBV27	TRBD1	-	TRBJ2-5	TGTGCCAGCAGTCAACAGTGGGGGACAGGGAACCAAGAGACCCAGTACTTC	CASSQQWGTGNQETQYF
TRBV6-5	-	-	TRBJ1-2	TGTGCCAGCAGCCCCGGGGGTCCTGGCTACACCTTC	CASSPGGPGYTF
TRBV30	TRBD1	-	TRBJ2-7	TGTGCCTGGAGTGTACGAACAGGGGTCGCCTACGAGCAGTACTTC	CAWSVRTGVAYEQYF
TRBV19	TRBD2	-	TRBJ2-3	TGTGCCAGTAGTACACTAGCGGGAGCGGGGGCAGATACGCAGTATTTT	CASSTLAGAGADTQYF
TRBV2	TRBD2	-	TRBJ2-2	TGTGCCAGCAGTTCGACTAGCGGGAGCCGGGAGCTGTTTTTT	CASSSTSGSRELFF
TRBV5-1	-	-	TRBJ2-2	TGCGCCAGCGGACAGCAGTCCGGGGAGCTGTTTTTT	CASGQQSGELFF
TRBV7-9	-	-	TRBJ2-7	TGTTCCAGCAGCCCCGCGAACTACGAGCAGTACTTC	CSSSPANYEQYF
TRBV11-2	TRBD1	few	TRBJ1-2	TGTGCCAGCAGCTTAGCTGCAGGGGGTCTTAAGGATGGCTACACCTTC	CASSLAAGGLKDGYTF
TRBV6-5	TRBD1	-	TRBJ1-2	TGTGCCAGCAGGACTGGACAGGGGAGGGATGGCTACACCTTC	CASRTGQGRDGYTF
TRBV6-4	-	few	TRBJ2-3	TGTGCCAGCAGTGACCGCAACAGGGAAACAGATACGCAGTATTTT	CASSDRNRETDTQYF
TRBV19	-	-	TRBJ1-2	TGTGCCAGTAGTATGAGGGATAATTATGGCTACACCTTC	CASSMRDNYGYTF
TRBV11-2	-	few	TRBJ2-7	TGTGCCAGCAGCTTAGGGGAGGCCTACGAGCAGTACTTC	CASSLGEAYEQYF
TRBV27	-	-	TRBJ1-2	TGTGCCAGCAGTTTAACCGGGACACTCTATGGCTACACCTTC	CASSLTGTLYGYTF
TRBV7-9	-	-	TRBJ2-2	TGTGCCAGCAGCCCCTACGGGACTGTGGCTCCGGGGGAGCTGTTTTTT	CASSPYGTVAPGELFF
TRBV30	-	once	TRBJ2-7	TGTGCCTGGAGTGGAGGCAGTCGCGAGCAGTACTTC	CAWSGGSREQYF
TRBV5-1	-	-	TRBJ2-3	TGCGCCAGCAGCTGGAAGCGGAGGGAGATGGATACGCAGTATTTT	CASSWKRREMDTQYF
TRBV4-3	-	-	TRBJ1-1	TGCGCCAGCAGCCAAGTGTTTACAGGAAGGAACACTGAAGCTTTCTTT	CASSQVFTGRNTEAFF
TRBV7-2	TRBD1	-	TRBJ1-5	TGTGCCAGCAGCTTCGGGACAGGGGGCTTTCAGCCCCAGCATTTT	CASSFGTGGFQPQHF